Shown below are 23 T cell receptor beta chains from a single sample sequenced in a study of a mutant IDH1 vaccine in newly diagnosed glioma. Sequenced by immunoSEQ multiplex PCR; TCRdb stores in-frame clones only, minus some. Of about 36,000 clones detected, roughly 79% appear once; the ten largest clones hold around an eighth. Time point indicated: week 5, during vaccination. Doses consisted of 300 ug of mutant IDH1 20-mer peptide each, paired with topical imiquimod. No cognate antigen is known for these TCRs. The sample was PBMCs, taken from a glioma patient whose treatment included an IDH1 peptide vaccine. The receptors come from a man aged 50-59 years with glioma.

The chain recombines TRBV28 with TRBJ1-1; unclear D gene. The ends were cut back, 4 bases at V and 7 bases at J, with 10 bases in the middle. Germline-derived CDR1 and CDR2 are MDHEN and SYDVKM. The CDR3 contains 12 residues. Here the CDR3 reads CASSSYGIEAFF. The CDR3 DNA follows: TGTGCCAGCAGTTCATACGGCATTGAAGCTTTCTTT.

This clone turned up a few times. This chain connects TRBV6-6 to TRBJ2-7; 9 nucleotides agree with TRBD1. There are 14 residues in the CDR3. Losses at the gene ends were 2 bases for V and 6 bases for J; bases not matched to a gene: 5. CDR1 and CDR2 from the germline V gene are MNHNY and SVGAGI (reference sequence). CDR3 in DNA: TGTGCCAGCAGTTACGGGGACAGGGAAGGCGAGCAGTACTTC. Protein sequence: CASSYGDREGEQYF.

The V call is TRBV18, the J call TRBJ2-1, with 8 bases lining up with TRBD2. In germline, CDR1 is KGHSH, CDR2 LQKENI. J lost 7 bases, V lost 3 bases, and 11 bases had no gene match. This CDR3 spans 16 amino acids. The CDR3 DNA reads TGTGCCAGCTCACCGGCTCGGGGTAGCGGGAAAAATGAGCAGTTCTTC. Translated, it gives CASSPARGSGKNEQFF.

The chain is built from TRBV7-9 and TRBJ1-6; 7 positions agree with TRBD1. Germline V CDR1 and CDR2: SEHNR, FQNEAQ (reference sequence). V was pared by 2 bases and J by 8 bases, with 9 bases of the junction left unmatched. CDR3 length equals 16 residues. The CDR3 DNA reads TGTGCCAGCAGCTTAAATCCGGGACAGAGGGATTCACCCCTCCACTTT. It yields the protein CASSLNPGQRDSPLHF.

J is TRBJ1-4 and V is TRBV19, with a tentative D call TRBD1 (5 bases). The germline V gene has CDR1 LNHDA and CDR2 SQIVND (reference sequence). The length of the CDR3 is 14 residues. V lost 1 base and J lost 3, with 6 bases in between. CDR3 bases: TGTGCCAGTAGTATAGTGGGGGCTAATGAAAAACTGTTTTTT. Translating gives CASSIVGANEKLFF. Complete variable domain (other parts from reference TRBV19 and TRBJ1-4): DGGITQSPKYLFRKEGQNVTLSCEQNLNHDAMYWYRQDPGQGLRLIYYSQIVNDFQKGDIAEGYSVSREKKESFPLTVTSAQKNPTAFYLCASSIVGANEKLFFGSGTQLSVL.

The chain joins TRBV5-8 to TRBJ2-3; a possible D gene is TRBD2 (6 bases). The ends were cut back, 1 base at V and 0 bases at J, with 9 bases in the middle. The germline gives CDR1 SGHTS, CDR2 YDEGEE. This CDR3 is 15 amino acids long. As DNA, the CDR3 is TGTGCCAGCAGCTTGAGGCGGGACAGCACAGATACGCAGTATTTT. This gives the protein CASSLRRDSTDTQYF.

The chain joins TRBV29-1 to TRBJ2-5; 8 bases align to TRBD1. Germline V gene lookup returns CDR1 SQVTM and CDR2 ANQGSEA. The CDR3 has 14 amino acids. Unmatched junction bases numbered 7, after V lost 2 bases and J lost 5 bases. This chain's CDR3 is CSVEMQGAGETQYF. DNA of the CDR3: TGCAGCGTTGAAATGCAGGGGGCGGGGGAGACCCAGTACTTC.

The chain is built from TRBV7-9 and TRBJ2-5, with TRBD2 matching 16 bases. The CDR3 has 17 amino acids. Germline CDR1 reads SEHNR; CDR2 reads FQNEAQ (reference sequence). V lost 5 bases and J lost 5; bases outside the gene matches: 8. The CDR3 bases are TGTGCCAGCAGCCCTCCGGGACTAGCGGGGGGGCCGGAGACCCAGTACTTC. The encoded protein is CASSPPGLAGGPETQYF.

In DNA form, the CDR3 reads TGTGCCAGCAGCGGACCGACTAGTTGGTACGAGCAGTACTTC. The encoded protein is CASSGPTSWYEQYF. This chain links TRBV2 with TRBJ2-7; D possibly corresponds to TRBD2 (6 bases). CDR1 SNHLY and CDR2 FYNNEI come from the germline V gene. V was pared by 6 bases and J by 4 bases, with 16 bases between. The CDR3 contains 14 residues.

V is TRBV6-6 and J is TRBJ2-4; D remains unclear. V dropped 2 bases and J dropped 3 bases, with 11 bases sitting between them. The CDR3 length is 15 residues. Germline loops: CDR1 MNHNY, CDR2 SVGAGI (reference sequence). CDR3 bases: TGTGCCAGCAGTTACAGGGTAACGGACAAAAACATTCAGTACTTC. Translating gives CASSYRVTDKNIQYF.

CDR3 loop: CASSVVDRTDTQYF. DNA for the CDR3: TGTGCCAGCAGCGTAGTGGACAGAACAGATACGCAGTATTTT. V and J are TRBV9 and TRBJ2-3; weak D call: TRBD1 (6 bases). The CDR3 is made up of 14 amino acids. Germline-derived CDR1 and CDR2 are SGDLS and YYNGEE. V lost 0 bases and J lost 3, with 8 bases in between.

The V gene is TRBV9, the J gene TRBJ1-1; no definite D call. This CDR3 spans 13 amino acids. The germline V and J ends were trimmed by 3 bases and 7 bases, with 13 bases remaining between them. CDR1 SGDLS and CDR2 YYNGEE come from the germline V gene. CDR3 DNA sequence: TGTGCCAGCAGCGATAGAGACGGAAATGAAGCTTTCTTT. It yields the protein CASSDRDGNEAFF.

For the CDR3, the DNA is TGCGCCAGCAGCCAAGGCAGGGGAGATGAGCAGTTCTTC. The encoded protein is CASSQGRGDEQFF. V usage is TRBV4-3 and J usage is TRBJ2-1; a possible D gene is TRBD1 (6 bases). This CDR3 has 13 residues. The germline V gene encodes CDR1 LGHNA and CDR2 YSLEER. The ends were cut back, 1 base at V and 8 bases at J, with 9 bases in the middle.

The chain uses TRBV27 and TRBJ1-6; D not resolved. Germline CDR1 reads MNHEY; CDR2 reads SMNVEV (reference sequence). The CDR3 runs to 12 residues. V was trimmed by 8 bases and J by 5 bases, leaving 7 bases between them. The DNA of the CDR3 is TGTGCCAGCGGGGTGAATAATTCACCCCTCCACTTT. As protein: CASGVNNSPLHF.

This clone was observed a few times. This chain uses TRBV7-9 with TRBJ2-5; the D is unclear. Germline CDR1 reads SEHNR; CDR2 reads FQNEAQ (reference sequence). This CDR3 comprises 15 residues. The germline V and J ends were trimmed by 5 bases and 1 base, with 14 bases remaining between them. The DNA of the CDR3 is TGTGCCAGCAGCCCCCCGTCTCTGGGCCAAGAGACCCAGTACTTC. Its protein product is CASSPPSLGQETQYF.

The chain links TRBV9 to TRBJ1-2, with a tentative D call TRBD1 (5 bases). The CDR3 extends over 13 amino acids. Germline assignment: CDR1 SGDLS and CDR2 YYNGEE. Trimming removed 2 bases at V and 3 bases at J, with 8 bases between. Here the CDR3 DNA reads TGTGCCAGCAGCGTCGGGGGGGACTATGGCTACACCTTC. Amino acids: CASSVGGDYGYTF.

The V and J genes are TRBV11-2 and TRBJ2-3; D is ambiguous. Looked up from germline, CDR1 is SGHAT and CDR2 is FQNNGV. The CDR3 loop spans 14 amino acids. Between the trimmed V and J ends, which lost 8 bases and 5 bases, there was a span of 17 bases. The CDR3: CASSLDLSLDTQYF. For the CDR3, the DNA is TGTGCCAGCTCACTCGACCTGAGTTTAGATACGCAGTATTTT.

In this sample, this clone turned up once. The V gene is TRBV5-1, the J gene TRBJ1-3; D perhaps matches TRBD1 (6 bases). This CDR3 has 15 amino acids. Germline V CDR1 and CDR2: SGHRS, YFSETQ. V lost 3 bases and J lost 4, with 14 bases in between. CDR3 DNA sequence: TGCGCCAGCAGCTCTCGGACGGGGGGCGGAAACACCATATATTTT. Protein: CASSSRTGGGNTIYF. The complete variable domain, with remaining parts taken from reference TRBV5-1 and TRBJ1-3, reads KAGVTQTPRYLIKTRGQQVTLSCSPISGHRSVSWYQQTPGQGLQFLFEYFSETQRNKGNFPGRFSGRQFSNSRSEMNVSTLELGDSALYLCASSSRTGGGNTIYFGEGSWLTVV.

The chain combines TRBV7-2 with TRBJ1-5, with D perhaps matching TRBD1 (6 bases). The CDR3 covers 15 residues. Germline loops: CDR1 SGHTA, CDR2 FQGNSA. V was clipped by 3 bases and J by 4 bases, with 13 bases between them. The CDR3 DNA reads as TGTGCCAGCAGCTTCGAGACAGGCCGGAATCAGCCCCAGCATTTT. Protein product: CASSFETGRNQPQHF.

The chain employs TRBV30 and TRBJ2-5, with TRBD2 as a possible D gene (6 bases). The CDR3 consists of 13 residues. CDR1 is GTSNPN and CDR2 is SVGIG in the germline V gene (reference sequence). Trimming took off 5 bases at V and 0 bases at J, with 10 bases between the two ends. The CDR3 here is CAWGAGHQETQYF. The CDR3 DNA follows: TGTGCCTGGGGGGCGGGGCACCAAGAGACCCAGTACTTC.

This clone has only a few counts. Here the CDR3 DNA reads TGTGCCAGCGGGGACGGGGGCTCTGGAAACACCATATATTTT. Its protein is CASGDGGSGNTIYF. This chain uses TRBV6-6 with TRBJ1-3, with D perhaps matching TRBD1 (5 bases). Trimming left V 8 bases short and J 0 bases short, with 11 bases between. Germline CDR1 MNHNY, CDR2 SVGAGI (reference sequence). This CDR3 region has 14 residues.

This clone was detected once. The V call is TRBV2, the J call TRBJ2-5; weak D call: TRBD1 (6 bases). CDR3 length: 14 residues. CDR1 and CDR2 (germline): SNHLY, FYNNEI. V lost 6 bases and J lost 5, with 16 bases in between. In DNA, the CDR3 is TGTGCCAGCAGGGGAACAGGGTCCTATGAGACCCAGTACTTC. Translation gives CASRGTGSYETQYF.

The chain links TRBV7-9 to TRBJ1-3; D is unclear. Germline V gene lookup returns CDR1 SEHNR and CDR2 FQNEAQ (reference sequence). V was clipped by 1 base and J by 8 bases, with 9 bases between them. This CDR3 contains 13 residues. This CDR3 is CASSLELVDTIYF. The CDR3 nucleotides read TGTGCCAGCAGCTTAGAACTAGTGGACACCATATATTTT.